This T cell receptor (beta chain) is drawn from a study of vaccination and CD4 T cells after COVID-19. The V and J ends lost 4 bases and 0 bases respectively, with 10 bases between them. Germline V lookup: CDR1 ENHRY, CDR2 SYGVKD. The CDR3 extends over 14 amino acids. Described treatment: approximately 9-day PBMC culture with coronavirus spike peptide pools or control peptides (ViraFEST assay). Concerning this clonotype itself: The target antigen is unknown.

The assay that was used to sequence DNA from cultured CD4+ T cells was the Oncomine TCR Beta short-read assay. TCRdb itself ran the PCR reads through MiXCR, one entry per CDR3 protein. The sample shows about 15,000 distinct CDR3 sequences, around 60% of them seen only once. This chain uses TRBV10-3 with TRBJ2-7; D gene ambiguous. The specimen was CD4+ T cells from blood, cultured in vitro. This receptor was identified in a human donor who had recovered from COVID-19. CDR3 sequence reads: CAISGARSSYEQYF. Here the CDR3 DNA reads TGTGCCATCAGTGGGGCACGGAGCTCCTACGAGCAGTACTTC.